The 2 T cell receptor beta chains below all came from one sample that was sequenced in a study of early T cells in non-severe SARS-CoV-2 infection. TCRdb itself ran the 5' RACE reads through MiXCR, one entry per CDR3 protein. The table lists 50,000 to 65,000 distinct CDR3 sequences, about 8% of them singletons, with about 10% in the top ten. The sample consisted of whole blood, taken at baseline. Source of these receptors: an adult who was a healthcare worker with PCR-confirmed SARS-CoV-2 infection or an uninfected control (not recorded which).

This sequence joins TRBV7-9 and TRBJ1-5; D call uncertain. This CDR3 comprises 14 residues. Trimming removed 0 bases from V and 3 bases from J, with 6 bases in between. The germline CDR1 and CDR2 sequences are SEHNR and FQNEAQ (reference sequence). The CDR3 DNA follows: TGTGCCAGCAGCTTAGCAGGGTACAATCAGCCCCAGCATTTT. Translated, it gives CASSLAGYNQPQHF.

The V gene is TRBV13, the J gene TRBJ2-1, with unresolved D. The CDR3 runs 12 residues. Germline V lookup: CDR1 PRHDT, CDR2 FYEKMQ (reference sequence). Between the trimmed V and J ends, which lost 1 base and 8 bases, there was a span of 6 bases. The chain's CDR3 is CASSLDRYEQFF. For the CDR3, the DNA is TGTGCCAGCAGCTTAGATAGGTATGAGCAGTTCTTC.